This entry concerns a single T cell receptor (beta chain). Germline CDR1 reads KGHDR; CDR2 reads SFDVKD. Deletions cut 3 bases from V and 2 bases from J, with 15 bases between. This CDR3 contains 16 residues. This specimen comes from a study of blood T cell repertoires in COVID-19. Study summary: COVID-19 samples from acute and convalescent phases originated in the United States, Italy and Spain.

Profiling relied on immunoSEQ multiplex PCR, and the TCRdb table lists in-frame clones only, not all of them. The data show tens of thousands of clones, with approximately 91% seen just once and under 5% held by the top ten. The chain links TRBV24-1 to TRBJ1-1; weak D call: TRBD1 (6 bases). The sequencing sample was made of peripheral blood. This clonotype was sampled from a man aged 65 to 85 with acute or convalescent COVID-19. CDR3: CATSDPGAGGNTEAFF. CDR3 DNA sequence: TGTGCCACCAGTGATCCAGGGGCTGGGGGAAACACTGAAGCTTTCTTT.